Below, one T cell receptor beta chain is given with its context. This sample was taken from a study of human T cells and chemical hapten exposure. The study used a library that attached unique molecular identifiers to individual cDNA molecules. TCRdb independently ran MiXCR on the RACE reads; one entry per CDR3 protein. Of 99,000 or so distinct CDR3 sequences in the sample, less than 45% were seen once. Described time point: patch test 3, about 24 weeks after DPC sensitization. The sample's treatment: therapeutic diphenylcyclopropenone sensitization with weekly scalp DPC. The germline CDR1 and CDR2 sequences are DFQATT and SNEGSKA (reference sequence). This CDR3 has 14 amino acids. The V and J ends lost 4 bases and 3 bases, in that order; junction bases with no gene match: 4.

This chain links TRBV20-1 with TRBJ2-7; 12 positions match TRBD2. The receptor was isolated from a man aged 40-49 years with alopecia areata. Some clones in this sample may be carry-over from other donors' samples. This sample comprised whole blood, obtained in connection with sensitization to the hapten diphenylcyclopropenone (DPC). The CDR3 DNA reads TGCAGTGCTAAGGGACTAGCGGGCTTCTACGAGCAGTACTTC. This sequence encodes CSAKGLAGFYEQYF.